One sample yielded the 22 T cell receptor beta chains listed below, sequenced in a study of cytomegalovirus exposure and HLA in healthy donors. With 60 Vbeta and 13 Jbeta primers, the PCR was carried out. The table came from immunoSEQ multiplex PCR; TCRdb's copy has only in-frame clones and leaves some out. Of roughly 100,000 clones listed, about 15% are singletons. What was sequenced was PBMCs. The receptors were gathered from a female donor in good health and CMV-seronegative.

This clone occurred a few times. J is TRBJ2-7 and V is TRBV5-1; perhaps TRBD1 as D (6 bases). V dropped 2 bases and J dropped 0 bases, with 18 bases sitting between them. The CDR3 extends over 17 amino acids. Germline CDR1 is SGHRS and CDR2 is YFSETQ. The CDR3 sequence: CASSLAPGTLSSYEQYF. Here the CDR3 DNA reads TGCGCCAGCAGCTTAGCCCCCGGGACATTGAGCTCCTACGAGCAGTACTTC.

CDR3 amino acids: CASSERVTGEYGYTF. CDR3 DNA: TGTGCCAGCAGTGAACGGGTGACAGGGGAATATGGCTACACCTTC. This chain joins TRBV2 and TRBJ1-2; 8 positions match TRBD1. V lost 2 bases and J lost 5; bases outside the gene matches: 7. The CDR3 is 15 amino acids. From germline, CDR1 is SNHLY and CDR2 FYNNEI.

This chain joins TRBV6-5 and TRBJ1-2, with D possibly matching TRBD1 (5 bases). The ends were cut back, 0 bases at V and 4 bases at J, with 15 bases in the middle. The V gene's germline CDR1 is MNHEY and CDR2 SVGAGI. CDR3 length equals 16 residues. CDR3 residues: CASSYSIDRSSYGYTF. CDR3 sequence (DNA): TGTGCCAGCAGTTACTCGATTGACAGAAGTTCCTATGGCTACACCTTC.

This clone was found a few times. The CDR3 here is CASRPAGITDTQYF. CDR3 DNA sequence: TGTGCCAGCAGGCCTGCGGGGATAACAGATACGCAGTATTTT. The chain recombines TRBV2 with TRBJ2-3, with D perhaps TRBD2 (6 bases). The CDR3 totals 14 residues. V was pared by 6 bases and J by 3 bases, with 13 bases between. Germline assignment: CDR1 SNHLY and CDR2 FYNNEI. The whole variable domain, filled in from reference TRBV2 and TRBJ2-3, reads EPEVTQTPSHQVTQMGQEVILRCVPISNHLYFYWYRQILGQKVEFLVSFYNNEISEKSEIFDDQFSVERPDGSNFTLKIRSTKLEDSAMYFCASRPAGITDTQYFGPGTRLTVL.

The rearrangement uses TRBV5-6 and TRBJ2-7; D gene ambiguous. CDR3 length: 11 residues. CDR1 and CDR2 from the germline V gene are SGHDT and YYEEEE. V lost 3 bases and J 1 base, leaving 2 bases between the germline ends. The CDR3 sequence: CASSSSYEQYF. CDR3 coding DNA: TGTGCCAGCAGCTCATCCTACGAGCAGTACTTC.

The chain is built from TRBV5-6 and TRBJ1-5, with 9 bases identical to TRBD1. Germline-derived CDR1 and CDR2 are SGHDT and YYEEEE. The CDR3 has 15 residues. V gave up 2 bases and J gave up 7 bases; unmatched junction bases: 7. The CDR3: CASSFRGQGIQPQHF. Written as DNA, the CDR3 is TGTGCCAGCAGCTTCAGGGGACAGGGCATACAGCCCCAGCATTTT.

The chain's CDR3 is CASRLQGLNTEAFF. The CDR3 DNA is TGTGCCAGCAGGTTACAGGGGCTGAACACTGAAGCTTTCTTT. This rearrangement joins TRBV7-8 to TRBJ1-1; 7 nucleotides match TRBD1. Germline CDR1 SGHVS, CDR2 FQNEAQ. This CDR3 contains 14 residues. Trimming removed 6 bases from V and 0 bases from J; junction bases left unmatched: 4.

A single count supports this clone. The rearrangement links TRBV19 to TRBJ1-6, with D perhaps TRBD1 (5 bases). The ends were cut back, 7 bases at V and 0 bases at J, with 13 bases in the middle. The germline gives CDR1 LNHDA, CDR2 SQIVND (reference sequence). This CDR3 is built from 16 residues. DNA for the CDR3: TGTGCCAGTACCGGTGGCGGGGCCTCCTATAATTCACCCCTCCACTTT. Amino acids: CASTGGGASYNSPLHF.

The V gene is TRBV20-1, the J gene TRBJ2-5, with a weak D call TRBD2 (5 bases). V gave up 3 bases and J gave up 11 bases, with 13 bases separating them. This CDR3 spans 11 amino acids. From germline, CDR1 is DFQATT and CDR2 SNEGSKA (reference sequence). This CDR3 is CSARLGWEQYF. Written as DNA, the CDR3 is TGCAGTGCTAGGCTAGGGTGGGAGCAGTACTTC.

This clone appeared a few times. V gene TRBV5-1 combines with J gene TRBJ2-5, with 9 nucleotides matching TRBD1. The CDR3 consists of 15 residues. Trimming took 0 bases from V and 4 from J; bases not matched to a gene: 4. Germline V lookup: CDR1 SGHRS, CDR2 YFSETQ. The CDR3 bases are TGCGCCAGCAGCTTGGGGGACAGGGCCCCAGAGACCCAGTACTTC. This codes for CASSLGDRAPETQYF.

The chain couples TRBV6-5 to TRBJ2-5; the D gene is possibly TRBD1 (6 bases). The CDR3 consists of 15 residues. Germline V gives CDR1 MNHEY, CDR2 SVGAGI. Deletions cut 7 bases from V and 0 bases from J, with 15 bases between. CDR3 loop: CASTRAGTNQETQYF. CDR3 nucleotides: TGTGCCAGCACAAGAGCCGGGACAAACCAAGAGACCCAGTACTTC.

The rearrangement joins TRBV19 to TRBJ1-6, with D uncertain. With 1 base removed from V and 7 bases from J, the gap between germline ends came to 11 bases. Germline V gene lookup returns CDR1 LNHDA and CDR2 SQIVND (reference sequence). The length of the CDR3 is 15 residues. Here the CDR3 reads CASSIGRERNSPLHF. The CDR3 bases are TGTGCCAGTAGTATAGGTCGGGAGCGGAATTCACCCCTCCACTTT.

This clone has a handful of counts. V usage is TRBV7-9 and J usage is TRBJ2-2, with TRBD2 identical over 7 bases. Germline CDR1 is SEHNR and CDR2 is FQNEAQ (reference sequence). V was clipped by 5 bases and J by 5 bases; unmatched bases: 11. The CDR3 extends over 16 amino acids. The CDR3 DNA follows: TGTGCCAGCAGCGCCGGGGATAGCGGGCTAACCGGGGAGCTGTTTTTT. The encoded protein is CASSAGDSGLTGELFF.

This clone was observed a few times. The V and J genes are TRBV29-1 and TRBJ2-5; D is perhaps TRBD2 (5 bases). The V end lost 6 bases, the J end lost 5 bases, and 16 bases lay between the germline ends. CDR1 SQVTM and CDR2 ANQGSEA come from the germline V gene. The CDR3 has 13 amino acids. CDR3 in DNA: TGCAGCGTAGGGCCTTCGGAGCGGGAGACCCAGTACTTC. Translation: CSVGPSERETQYF.

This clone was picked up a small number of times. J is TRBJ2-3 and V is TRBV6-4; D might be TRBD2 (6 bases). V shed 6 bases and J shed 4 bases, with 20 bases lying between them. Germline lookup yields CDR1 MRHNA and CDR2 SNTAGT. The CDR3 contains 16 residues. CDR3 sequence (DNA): TGTGCCAGCAGCCAAGGGGCGGAGGGCCCAGCAGATACGCAGTATTTT. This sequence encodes CASSQGAEGPADTQYF.

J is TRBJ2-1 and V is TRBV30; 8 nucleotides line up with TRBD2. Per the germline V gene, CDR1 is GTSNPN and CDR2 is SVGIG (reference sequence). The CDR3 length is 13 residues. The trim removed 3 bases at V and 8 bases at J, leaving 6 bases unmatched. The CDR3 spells CAWSRRREDEQFF. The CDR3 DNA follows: TGTGCCTGGAGCCGGCGGCGGGAGGATGAGCAGTTCTTC. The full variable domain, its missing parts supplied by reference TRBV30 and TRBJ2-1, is SQTIHQWPATLVQPVGSPLSLECTVEGTSNPNLYWYRQAAGRGLQLLFYSVGIGQISSEVPQNLSASRPQDRQFILSSKKLLLSDSGFYLCAWSRRREDEQFFGPGTRLTVL.

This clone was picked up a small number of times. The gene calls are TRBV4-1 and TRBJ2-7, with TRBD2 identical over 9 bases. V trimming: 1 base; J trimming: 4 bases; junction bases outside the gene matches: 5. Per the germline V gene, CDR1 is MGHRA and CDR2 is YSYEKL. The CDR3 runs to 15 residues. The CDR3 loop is CASSQASGLAYEQYF. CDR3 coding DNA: TGCGCCAGCAGCCAAGCCTCGGGACTAGCTTACGAGCAGTACTTC.

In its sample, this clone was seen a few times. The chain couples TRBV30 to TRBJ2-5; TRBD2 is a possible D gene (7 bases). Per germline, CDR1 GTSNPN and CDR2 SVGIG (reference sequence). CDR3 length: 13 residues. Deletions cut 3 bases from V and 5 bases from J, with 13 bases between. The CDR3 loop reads CAWSRGALETQYF. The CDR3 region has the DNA TGTGCCTGGAGCCGGGGGGCTCTGGAGACCCAGTACTTC.

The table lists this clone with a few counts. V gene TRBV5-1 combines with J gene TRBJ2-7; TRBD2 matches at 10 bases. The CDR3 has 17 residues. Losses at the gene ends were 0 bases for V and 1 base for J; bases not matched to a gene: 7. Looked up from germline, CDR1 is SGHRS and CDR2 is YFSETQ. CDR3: CASSLGTIAGGSYEQYF. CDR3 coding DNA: TGCGCCAGCAGCTTGGGAACGATAGCGGGGGGTTCCTACGAGCAGTACTTC. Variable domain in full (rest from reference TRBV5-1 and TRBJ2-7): KAGVTQTPRYLIKTRGQQVTLSCSPISGHRSVSWYQQTPGQGLQFLFEYFSETQRNKGNFPGRFSGRQFSNSRSEMNVSTLELGDSALYLCASSLGTIAGGSYEQYFGPGTRLTVT.

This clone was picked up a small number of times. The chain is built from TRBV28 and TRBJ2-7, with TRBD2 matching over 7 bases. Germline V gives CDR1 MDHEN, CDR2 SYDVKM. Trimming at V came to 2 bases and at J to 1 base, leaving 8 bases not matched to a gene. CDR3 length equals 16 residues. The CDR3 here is CASSLMELAGSYEQYF. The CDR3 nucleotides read TGTGCCAGCAGTTTAATGGAATTAGCGGGTTCCTACGAGCAGTACTTC.

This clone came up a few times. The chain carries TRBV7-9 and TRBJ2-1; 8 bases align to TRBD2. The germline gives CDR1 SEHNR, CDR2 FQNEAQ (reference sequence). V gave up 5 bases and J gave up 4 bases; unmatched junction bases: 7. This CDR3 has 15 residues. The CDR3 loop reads CASSPPGLEYNEQFF. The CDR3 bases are TGTGCCAGCAGCCCCCCGGGACTAGAGTACAATGAGCAGTTCTTC.

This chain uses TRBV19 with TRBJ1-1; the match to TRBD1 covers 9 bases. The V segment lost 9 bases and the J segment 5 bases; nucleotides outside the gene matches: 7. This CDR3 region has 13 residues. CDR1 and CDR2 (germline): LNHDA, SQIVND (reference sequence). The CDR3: CASRDRVGTEAFF. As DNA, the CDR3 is TGTGCCAGCCGGGACAGGGTAGGGACTGAAGCTTTCTTT.